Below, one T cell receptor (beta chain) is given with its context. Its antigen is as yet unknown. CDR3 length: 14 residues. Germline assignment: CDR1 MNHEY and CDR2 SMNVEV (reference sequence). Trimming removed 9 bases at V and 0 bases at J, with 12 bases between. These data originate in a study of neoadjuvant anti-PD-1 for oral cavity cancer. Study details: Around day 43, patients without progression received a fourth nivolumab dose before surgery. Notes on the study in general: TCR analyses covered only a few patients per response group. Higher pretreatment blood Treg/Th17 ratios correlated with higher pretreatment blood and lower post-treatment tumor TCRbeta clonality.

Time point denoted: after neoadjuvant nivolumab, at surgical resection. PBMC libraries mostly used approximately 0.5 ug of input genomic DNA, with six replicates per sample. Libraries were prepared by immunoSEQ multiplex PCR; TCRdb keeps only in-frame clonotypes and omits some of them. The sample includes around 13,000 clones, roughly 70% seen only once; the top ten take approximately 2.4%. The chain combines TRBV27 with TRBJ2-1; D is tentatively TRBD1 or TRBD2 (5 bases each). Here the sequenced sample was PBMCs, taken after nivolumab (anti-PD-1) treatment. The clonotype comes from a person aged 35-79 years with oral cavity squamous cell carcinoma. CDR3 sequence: CASRDLSSYNEQFF. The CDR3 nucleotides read TGTGCCAGTCGGGACCTTAGCTCCTACAATGAGCAGTTCTTC.